This TCR beta chain was sequenced during a study of radiation and T cells in renal cell carcinoma. Study-wide points: Only small tumor regions of about 1.1 g were sampled. Irradiated tumors had higher TCR clonality than control tumors.

Trimming stripped 0 bases from V and 3 bases from J, with 11 bases between. From germline, CDR1 is SGDLS and CDR2 YYNGEE. The CDR3 runs to 15 residues. The treatment denotes: treatment-naive control, cytoreductive nephrectomy. Controls were unirradiated tumors from treatment-naive cytoreductive nephrectomy patients. Controls included several female and about a dozen male donors, resected 2011 to 2014. As for this clone: The antigen is not known.

Only in-frame clones appear in the TCRdb table, and some are missing; sequencing was by immunoSEQ multiplex PCR. Here the sample spans about 14,000 clones, approximately 52% being singletons. Here the sequenced sample was tumor tissue, taken from a patient whose treatment was nephrectomy without radiotherapy. The clonotype comes from a man aged 50 or older with renal cell carcinoma. The V gene is TRBV9, the J gene TRBJ2-3, with D possibly matching TRBD2 (6 bases). CDR3 DNA sequence: TGTGCCAGCAGCGTAGTGGAGGGGCGTACAGATACGCAGTATTTT. It translates to CASSVVEGRTDTQYF.